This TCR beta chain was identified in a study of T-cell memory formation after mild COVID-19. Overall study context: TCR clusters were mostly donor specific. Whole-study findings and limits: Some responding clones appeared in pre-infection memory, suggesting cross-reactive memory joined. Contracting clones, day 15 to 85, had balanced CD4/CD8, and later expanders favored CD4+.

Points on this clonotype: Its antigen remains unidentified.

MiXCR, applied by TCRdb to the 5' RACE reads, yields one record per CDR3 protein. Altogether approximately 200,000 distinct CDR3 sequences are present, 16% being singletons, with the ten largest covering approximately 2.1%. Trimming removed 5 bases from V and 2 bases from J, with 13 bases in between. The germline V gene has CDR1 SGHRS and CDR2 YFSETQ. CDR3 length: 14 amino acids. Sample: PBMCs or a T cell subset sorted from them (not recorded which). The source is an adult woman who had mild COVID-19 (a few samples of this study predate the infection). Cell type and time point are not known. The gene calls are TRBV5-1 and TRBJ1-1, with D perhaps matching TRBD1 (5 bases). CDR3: CASSYRGVNTEAFF. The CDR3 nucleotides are TGCGCCAGCAGTTACCGGGGGGTTAACACTGAAGCTTTCTTT.